These 20 T cell receptor beta chains originate from one sample sequenced in a study of blood T cell repertoires in COVID-19. The method was immunoSEQ multiplex PCR; TCRdb's version includes in-frame clones alone and lacks a portion of them. The top ten clones hold over 8.5% of a sample with 90,000 to 100,000 clones, 65% to 85% of them seen once. Sequencing used peripheral blood. These receptors came from a woman older than 75 with acute or convalescent COVID-19.

V gene TRBV30 combines with J gene TRBJ1-2; possible D gene TRBD1, 6 bases. V was clipped by 6 bases and J by 3 bases, with 11 bases between them. The CDR3 runs 12 residues. Germline V gene lookup returns CDR1 GTSNPN and CDR2 SVGIG (reference sequence). CDR3 protein: CACRDIYYGYTF. As DNA, the CDR3 is TGTGCCTGCCGGGACATATACTATGGCTACACCTTC.

The chain joins TRBV28 to TRBJ2-3; TRBD1 aligns across 11 bases. This CDR3 contains 14 residues. Germline V gene lookup returns CDR1 MDHEN and CDR2 SYDVKM. V lost 5 bases, J lost 6 bases, and 4 bases stayed unmatched. DNA for the CDR3: TGTGCCAGCAGTCCCGGGACAGGGGGGGATACGCAGTATTTT. Translated: CASSPGTGGDTQYF. Based on the CDR3 plus reference TRBV28 and TRBJ2-3, the full variable domain is DVKVTQSSRYLVKRTGEKVFLECVQDMDHENMFWYRQDPGLGLRLIYFSYDVKMKEKGDIPEGYSVSREKKERFSLILESASTNQTSMYLCASSPGTGGDTQYFGPGTRLTVL.

This clone was counted ten times or more. The rearrangement joins TRBV5-1 to TRBJ2-5, with 8 bases lining up with TRBD2. V lost 1 base, J lost 5 bases, and 4 bases stayed unmatched. The CDR3 covers 14 residues. Germline CDR1 and CDR2: SGHRS and YFSETQ. CDR3 sequence: CASSLMASGETQYF. The CDR3 nucleotides read TGCGCCAGCAGCTTGATGGCTAGCGGGGAGACCCAGTACTTC.

The V call is TRBV2, the J call TRBJ1-1; 8 bases agree with TRBD1. The ends lost 6 bases at V and 5 bases at J; junction bases unmatched: 14. Germline V lookup: CDR1 SNHLY, CDR2 FYNNEI. This CDR3 is 16 amino acids long. The CDR3 region has the DNA TGTGCCAGCAGCCAGGGACAGGTTAGTCTCCAGACTGAAGCTTTCTTT. Translated, it gives CASSQGQVSLQTEAFF.

V is TRBV15 and J is TRBJ2-5; the match to TRBD2 covers 9 bases. The germline V gene has CDR1 LNHNV and CDR2 YYDKDF (reference sequence). Trimming cost V 4 bases and J 5 bases; bases outside gene matches: 14. The CDR3 length is 17 residues. The chain's CDR3 is CATSKEAAGGRSETQYF. The DNA for the CDR3 is TGTGCCACCAGCAAGGAGGCGGCGGGGGGGCGATCGGAGACCCAGTACTTC.

The CDR3 DNA sequence: TGTGCCAGCAGTTTCGAACGGCAGGGCGGGAACACTGAAGCTTTCTTT. Amino acids: CASSFERQGGNTEAFF. The chain joins TRBV27 to TRBJ1-1; weak D call: TRBD1 (5 bases). The CDR3 covers 16 residues. CDR1 MNHEY and CDR2 SMNVEV come from the germline V gene (reference sequence). With 3 bases removed from V and 1 base from J, the gap between germline ends came to 15 bases.

This clone turned up a few times. The chain recombines TRBV10-3 with TRBJ1-1; 7 bases are a match to TRBD1. Trimming removed 10 bases from V and 5 bases from J; junction bases left unmatched: 10. Germline-derived CDR1 and CDR2 are ENHRY and SYGVKD. The CDR3 sequence is 13 residues long. The CDR3 region is CATRSGGITEAFF. The CDR3, as DNA: TGTGCCACGCGGTCAGGGGGGATTACTGAAGCTTTCTTT.

This chain links TRBV4-3 with TRBJ2-1; TRBD1 matches 9 bases. The ends lost 4 bases at V and 8 bases at J; junction bases unmatched: 15. This CDR3 has 17 residues. Per the germline V gene, CDR1 is LGHNA and CDR2 is YSLEER. In DNA, the CDR3 is TGCGCCAGCAGCCGGGTCGGACAGGGGAGTGGTGGATATGAGCAGTTCTTC. Its translation is CASSRVGQGSGGYEQFF.

V and J are TRBV18 and TRBJ1-1; 7 positions match TRBD1. Germline-derived CDR1 and CDR2 are KGHSH and LQKENI. The trim removed 4 bases at V and 5 bases at J, leaving 13 bases unmatched. The CDR3 sequence is 16 residues long. In nucleotides, the CDR3 is TGTGCCAGCTCACTTCGCCAGGGGGGCGACGGAACTGAAGCTTTCTTT. Protein sequence: CASSLRQGGDGTEAFF. Based on the CDR3 plus reference TRBV18 and TRBJ1-1, the full variable domain is NAGVMQNPRHLVRRRGQEARLRCSPMKGHSHVYWYRQLPEEGLKFMVYLQKENIIDESGMPKERFSAEFPKEGPSILRIQQVVRGDSAAYFCASSLRQGGDGTEAFFGQGTRLTVV.

This clone has a single count. CDR3: CASSITAGSGNTIYF. The CDR3 coding sequence is TGTGCCAGTAGTATAACGGCGGGCTCTGGAAACACCATATATTTT. The chain is built from TRBV19 and TRBJ1-3; D not certain. V lost 2 bases and J lost 0, with 8 bases in between. Germline values: CDR1 LNHDA, CDR2 SQIVND (reference sequence). This CDR3 is built from 15 residues.

The V gene is TRBV6-5, the J gene TRBJ1-4; 9 bases are shared with TRBD1. With 5 bases clipped from V and 7 bases from J, the junction kept 5 bases outside the gene matches. CDR1 and CDR2 from the germline V gene are MNHEY and SVGAGI. The CDR3 sequence is 14 residues long. For the CDR3, the DNA is TGTGCCAGCAGTCCGGACAGGGGAGTTGAAAAACTGTTTTTT. It encodes CASSPDRGVEKLFF.

The genes are TRBV19 and TRBJ1-3; D unclear. The CDR3 length is 14 residues. Germline-derived CDR1 and CDR2 are LNHDA and SQIVND (reference sequence). Trimming shortened V by 6 bases and J by 4 bases, and 13 bases separated the two germline ends. For the CDR3, the DNA is TGTGCCAGTAGCCCTGGAGGGCGCGGAAACACCATATATTTT. As protein: CASSPGGRGNTIYF.

CDR3 DNA sequence: TGCGCCAGCAGCGTTACCGGGACAGGTAATTCACCCCTCCACTTT. Encoded protein: CASSVTGTGNSPLHF. The chain carries TRBV5-1 and TRBJ1-6; 8 bases are shared with TRBD1. CDR1 is SGHRS, CDR2 YFSETQ, per germline. Trimming cost V 4 bases and J 6 bases; bases outside gene matches: 6. The CDR3 covers 15 residues.

The chain links TRBV2 to TRBJ1-1, with D possibly matching TRBD1 (5 bases). This CDR3 comprises 13 residues. Between the trimmed V and J ends, which lost 3 bases and 1 base, there was a span of 6 bases. Germline CDR1 reads SNHLY; CDR2 reads FYNNEI. CDR3 amino acids: CASSDDRNTEAFF. CDR3 in DNA: TGTGCCAGCAGTGACGACAGGAACACTGAAGCTTTCTTT.

This sequence joins TRBV27 and TRBJ1-5; 7 bases fit TRBD1. V was clipped by 5 bases and J by 3 bases; unmatched bases: 4. The CDR3 has 14 amino acids. In germline, CDR1 is MNHEY, CDR2 SMNVEV (reference sequence). Here the CDR3 reads CASSPGQPNQPQHF. CDR3 DNA sequence: TGTGCCAGCAGTCCGGGACAGCCCAATCAGCCCCAGCATTTT.

The chain links TRBV21-1 to TRBJ2-4; the D call of TRBD2 is as the table states it, not checked on the DNA. TRBV21-1 is a listed pseudogene. CDR3 length: 16 amino acids. CDR3 DNA sequence: TGTGCCAGCAGCAACACCGGGACTATAGCCAAAAACATTCAGTACTTC. Protein: CASSNTGTIAKNIQYF.

The chain uses TRBV7-7 and TRBJ1-2, with a possible D match to TRBD1 (6 bases). Looked up from germline, CDR1 is SSHAT and CDR2 is FNYEAQ (reference sequence). The CDR3 sequence is 15 residues long. V lost 0 bases and J 1 base, leaving 9 bases between the germline ends. DNA for the CDR3: TGTGCCAGCAGCTTAGCGGGACACTTTAACTATGGCTACACCTTC. This codes for CASSLAGHFNYGYTF.

V and J are TRBV7-9 and TRBJ2-7, with a tentative D call TRBD1 (6 bases). The CDR3 contains 14 residues. Germline-derived CDR1 and CDR2 are SEHNR and FQNEAQ (reference sequence). V dropped 0 bases and J dropped 4 bases, with 10 bases sitting between them. CDR3 amino acids: CASSLAGQIYEQYF. In DNA, the CDR3 is TGTGCCAGCAGCTTAGCAGGACAGATATACGAGCAGTACTTC.

DNA for the CDR3: TGCGCCAGCAGCTTCGGCGGCTACGAGCAGTACTTC. Translated, it gives CASSFGGYEQYF. V gene TRBV5-1 combines with J gene TRBJ2-7, with unresolved D. V was clipped by 2 bases and J by 3 bases, with 6 bases between them. Germline CDR1 and CDR2: SGHRS and YFSETQ. The CDR3 runs 12 residues.

The chain carries TRBV11-2 and TRBJ1-6; TRBD1 is a possible D gene (6 bases). This CDR3 spans 15 amino acids. V lost 4 bases to trimming and J lost 6 bases, with 13 bases between them. The germline V gene encodes CDR1 SGHAT and CDR2 FQNNGV. This CDR3 is CASSSGHARNSPLHF. The CDR3 bases are TGTGCCAGCAGCTCGGGACACGCACGTAATTCACCCCTCCACTTT.